This T cell receptor beta chain was observed in a study of cytomegalovirus exposure and HLA in healthy donors. General observations from the study: Using a false discovery rate of 0.05, a later analysis showed that 16,951 TCR beta sequences were associated with HLA alleles.

In the case of this clone: The target antigen is unknown.

In the PCR, 60 Vbeta and 13 Jbeta primers were used. Here immunoSEQ multiplex PCR was the method, and the copy in TCRdb shows in-frame clones only, minus some. The repertoire holds 160,000 or so clones, with roughly 80% as singletons. CDR1 and CDR2 (germline): LNHNV, YYDKDF (reference sequence). The length of the CDR3 is 17 residues. V lost 3 bases and J 5 bases, leaving 20 bases between the germline ends. The clonotype was recovered from a young man in good health and CMV-seropositive. The chain joins TRBV15 to TRBJ2-4; D possibly corresponds to TRBD2 (5 bases). Source material: PBMCs. CDR3 sequence reads: CATSSLALGRLENIQYF. The CDR3, as DNA: TGTGCCACCAGCAGCTTAGCGCTTGGAAGGTTAGAAAACATTCAGTACTTC.